This T cell receptor beta chain appears in the sequencing data of a study of kidney transplant recipient with SARS-CoV-2 infection. TCRdb reprocessed the reads with MiXCR, giving one entry per CDR3 protein. The table has about 250,000 distinct CDR3 sequences, under 30% seen once. The CDR3 contains 15 residues. The germline CDR1 and CDR2 sequences are SEHNR and FQNEAQ (reference sequence). With V trimmed by 3 bases and J by 8 bases, 7 bases remained unmatched. The chain is built from TRBV7-9 and TRBJ2-1; TRBD2 matches at 10 bases. The source was a blood sample, collected at baseline and around day 110 from a kidney transplant recipient. The sequence came from a male patient aged 30 to 40 who had COVID-19 and was a kidney transplant recipient. Some T cells may arise from the graft donor. Here the CDR3 reads CASSFQAGGLDEQFF. CDR3 bases: TGTGCCAGCAGCTTCCAAGCGGGGGGGCTTGATGAGCAGTTCTTC.